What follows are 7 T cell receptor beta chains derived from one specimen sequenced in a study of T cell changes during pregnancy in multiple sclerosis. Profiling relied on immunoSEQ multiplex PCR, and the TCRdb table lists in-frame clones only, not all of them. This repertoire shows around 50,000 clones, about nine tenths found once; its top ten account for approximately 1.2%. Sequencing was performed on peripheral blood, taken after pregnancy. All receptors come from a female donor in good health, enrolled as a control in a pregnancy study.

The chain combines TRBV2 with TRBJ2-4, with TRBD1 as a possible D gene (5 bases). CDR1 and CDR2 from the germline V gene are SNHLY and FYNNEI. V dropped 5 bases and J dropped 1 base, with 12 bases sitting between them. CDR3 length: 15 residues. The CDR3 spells CASSNARQAKNIQYF. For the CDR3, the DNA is TGTGCCAGCAGTAACGCCCGACAGGCCAAAAACATTCAGTACTTC.

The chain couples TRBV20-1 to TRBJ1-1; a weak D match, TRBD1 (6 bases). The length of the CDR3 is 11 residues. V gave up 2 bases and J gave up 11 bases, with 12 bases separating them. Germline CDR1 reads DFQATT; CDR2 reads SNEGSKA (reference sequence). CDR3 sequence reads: CSARKGDLAFF. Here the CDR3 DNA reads TGCAGTGCTAGAAAGGGGGACCTCGCTTTCTTT.

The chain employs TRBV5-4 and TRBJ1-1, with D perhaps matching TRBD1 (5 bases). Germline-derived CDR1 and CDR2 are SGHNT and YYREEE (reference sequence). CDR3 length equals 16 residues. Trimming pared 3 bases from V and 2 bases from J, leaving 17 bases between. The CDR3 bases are TGTGCCAGCAGCTGGGGGGGGGTTCCTCGAAACACTGAAGCTTTCTTT. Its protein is CASSWGGVPRNTEAFF.

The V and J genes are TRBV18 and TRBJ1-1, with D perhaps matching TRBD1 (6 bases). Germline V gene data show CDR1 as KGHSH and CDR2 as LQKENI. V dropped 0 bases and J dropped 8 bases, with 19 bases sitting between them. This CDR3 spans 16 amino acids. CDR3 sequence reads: CASSPPAGAAGWEAFF. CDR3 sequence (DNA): TGTGCCAGCTCACCACCGGCAGGGGCCGCCGGTTGGGAAGCTTTCTTT.

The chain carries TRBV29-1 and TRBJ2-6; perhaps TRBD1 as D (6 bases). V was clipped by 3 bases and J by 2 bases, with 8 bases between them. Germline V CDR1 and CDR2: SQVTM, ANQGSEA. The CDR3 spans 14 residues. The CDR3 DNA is TGCAGCGTTGAGGGGGCGGCTGGGGCCAACGTCCTGACTTTC. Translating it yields CSVEGAAGANVLTF.

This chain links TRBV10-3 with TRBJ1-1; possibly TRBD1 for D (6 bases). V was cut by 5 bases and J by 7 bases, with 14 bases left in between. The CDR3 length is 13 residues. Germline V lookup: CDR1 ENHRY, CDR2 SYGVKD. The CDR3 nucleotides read TGTGCCATCAGTCCCGACAGGAGCTATGAAGCTTTCTTT. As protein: CAISPDRSYEAFF.

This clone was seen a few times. The CDR3 loop reads CASSIDSRERAFF. In DNA form, the CDR3 reads TGTGCCAGTAGTATAGACTCCCGGGAGCGAGCTTTCTTT. V usage is TRBV19 and J usage is TRBJ1-1, with D hard to call. Deletions cut 0 bases from V and 10 bases from J, with 12 bases between. The V gene's germline CDR1 is LNHDA and CDR2 SQIVND (reference sequence). The CDR3 spans 13 residues. Full variable domain (missing parts from reference TRBV19 and TRBJ1-1): DGGITQSPKYLFRKEGQNVTLSCEQNLNHDAMYWYRQDPGQGLRLIYYSQIVNDFQKGDIAEGYSVSREKKESFPLTVTSAQKNPTAFYLCASSIDSRERAFFGQGTRLTVV.